These 23 T cell receptor beta chains were sequenced from one sample in a study of shared T cell receptors in the human thymus. The repertoire was sequenced with immunoSEQ multiplex PCR; TCRdb's copy has only in-frame clones and lacks some. The table records approximately 660,000 clones, roughly 90% of them present only once. These records were also assigned to another study, of human thymus T cells.

The sample taken for sequencing was thymocytes. The source is a boy under three years old with a congenital heart defect.

The chain employs TRBV10-3 and TRBJ2-7, with 9 bases fitting TRBD1. Losses at the gene ends were 9 bases for V and 7 bases for J; bases not matched to a gene: 10. The CDR3 is 13 amino acids. Germline V CDR1 and CDR2: ENHRY, SYGVKD. CDR3 sequence (DNA): TGTGCCATTTTAAACGAGACAGGGGGGGAGCAGTACTTC. This sequence encodes CAILNETGGEQYF.

This clone was detected only a few times. The genes are TRBV15 and TRBJ2-3; perhaps TRBD1 as D (5 bases). This CDR3 is built from 17 residues. The germline gives CDR1 LNHNV, CDR2 YYDKDF (reference sequence). Trimming shortened V by 3 bases and J by 2 bases, and 18 bases separated the two germline ends. The CDR3 sequence is CATSRWRTIGHTDTQYF. The CDR3 DNA sequence: TGTGCCACCAGCAGGTGGCGGACAATCGGGCACACAGATACGCAGTATTTT.

This clone was found a few times. The genes are TRBV5-1 and TRBJ2-3; 11 nucleotides agree with TRBD2. V was clipped by 7 bases and J by 2 bases; unmatched bases: 12. The length of the CDR3 is 17 residues. Germline loops: CDR1 SGHRS, CDR2 YFSETQ. The CDR3 DNA follows: TGCGCCAGCCGCACCGGGACTAGCGGACGGCTCACAGATACGCAGTATTTT. It codes for CASRTGTSGRLTDTQYF.

The rearrangement joins TRBV19 to TRBJ2-7, with D possibly being TRBD1 (6 bases). Trimming left V 2 bases short and J 6 bases short, with 20 bases between. This CDR3 comprises 16 residues. Looked up from germline, CDR1 is LNHDA and CDR2 is SQIVND (reference sequence). The CDR3 is CASSICGSRGTCEQYF. The CDR3 DNA sequence: TGTGCCAGTAGTATATGTGGTAGCAGGGGTACATGCGAGCAGTACTTC.

J is TRBJ2-5 and V is TRBV2, with 7 positions matching TRBD1. CDR1 is SNHLY and CDR2 is FYNNEI in the germline V gene. The CDR3 has 12 amino acids. Trimming cost V 7 bases and J 5 bases; bases outside gene matches: 4. The CDR3 is CASIFRGETQYF. As DNA, the CDR3 is TGTGCCAGCATTTTCAGGGGGGAGACCCAGTACTTC.

The V gene is TRBV29-1, the J gene TRBJ2-7; 9 bases are shared with TRBD2. The junction had 9 bases not matched to a gene; V was cut back by 1 base and J by 5 bases. The germline V gene encodes CDR1 SQVTM and CDR2 ANQGSEA. This CDR3 spans 15 amino acids. Here the CDR3 DNA reads TGCAGCGTTGAAGTCGAGCGGGAGGAATCGAACGAGCAGTACTTC. As protein: CSVEVEREESNEQYF.

The rearrangement links TRBV6-6 to TRBJ2-5; D perhaps matches TRBD2 (5 bases). The DNA end lines up better with TRBJ2-7; the J call may be wrong. Per germline, CDR1 MNHNY and CDR2 SVGAGI (reference sequence). The CDR3 is 14 residues long. The CDR3 loop reads CASSRTGVSYEQYF. The CDR3 coding sequence is TGTGCCAGCAGTAGGACTGGAGTCTCCTACGAGCAGTACTTC.

The chain uses TRBV4-2 and TRBJ2-6, with TRBD2 matching 9 bases. J gave up 2 bases and V 0 bases, and 23 bases lay outside the gene matches. This CDR3 spans 24 amino acids. CDR1 and CDR2 (germline): LGHNA, YNFKEQ. The CDR3: CASSQEWMAFHRLAEIPGANVLTF. CDR3 bases: TGTGCCAGCAGCCAAGAGTGGATGGCGTTCCACCGACTAGCGGAGATACCTGGGGCCAACGTCCTGACTTTC.

The chain is built from TRBV7-2 and TRBJ2-5; possible D gene TRBD2, 5 bases. Germline V gene lookup returns CDR1 SGHTA and CDR2 FQGNSA. Trimming took 5 bases from V and 4 from J, leaving 14 bases between them. The CDR3 covers 14 residues. CDR3 bases: TGTGCCAGCAGCCCCCGGCCCGAGGGAGAGACCCAGTACTTC. It is translated as CASSPRPEGETQYF.

The chain links TRBV4-1 to TRBJ2-1; the match to TRBD2 covers 13 bases. The CDR3 is made up of 18 amino acids. V gave up 0 bases and J gave up 4 bases; unmatched junction bases: 6. CDR1 and CDR2 (germline): MGHRA, YSYEKL. The CDR3 region is CASSQDGGLAGRYNEQFF. The CDR3, as DNA: TGCGCCAGCAGCCAAGACGGGGGACTAGCGGGGCGGTACAATGAGCAGTTCTTC.

The chain employs TRBV5-1 and TRBJ2-7, with 10 bases that match TRBD2. Trimming at V came to 4 bases and at J to 5 bases, leaving 9 bases not matched to a gene. CDR3 length: 15 residues. The germline V gene encodes CDR1 SGHRS and CDR2 YFSETQ. CDR3 sequence: CASSQPGTSVHEQYF. Here the CDR3 DNA reads TGCGCCAGCAGCCAGCCCGGGACTAGCGTACACGAGCAGTACTTC.

This chain uses TRBV5-4 with TRBJ2-7, with TRBD2 identical over 10 bases. The germline gives CDR1 SGHNT, CDR2 YYREEE (reference sequence). The CDR3 is made up of 20 amino acids. Trimming cost V 2 bases and J 0 bases; bases outside gene matches: 17. CDR3 amino acids: CASSFGLAVRNQASSYEQYF. CDR3 DNA sequence: TGTGCCAGCAGCTTCGGACTAGCGGTAAGGAACCAAGCGAGCTCCTACGAGCAGTACTTC. The variable domain in full, with the rest retrieved from reference TRBV5-4 and TRBJ2-7, is ETGVTQSPTHLIKTRGQQVTLRCSSQSGHNTVSWYQQALGQGPQFIFQYYREEENGRGNFPPRFSGLQFPNYSSELNVNALELDDSALYLCASSFGLAVRNQASSYEQYFGPGTRLTVT.

This clone has a single count. The chain carries TRBV2 and TRBJ2-4; 8 bases are a match to TRBD1. V was clipped by 2 bases and J by 7 bases; unmatched bases: 7. CDR1 and CDR2 from the germline V gene are SNHLY and FYNNEI. CDR3 length: 15 residues. The CDR3 sequence: CASSEFTRQGNIQYF. The CDR3 region has the DNA TGTGCCAGCAGTGAATTTACGCGACAGGGGAACATTCAGTACTTC.

The chain uses TRBV7-9 and TRBJ1-2; the D is unclear. This CDR3 spans 15 amino acids. The germline V gene has CDR1 SEHNR and CDR2 FQNEAQ (reference sequence). V was trimmed by 1 base and J by 5 bases, leaving 14 bases between them. As DNA, the CDR3 is TGTGCCAGCAGCTTAGAAAGTGGGCTCGGATATGGCTACACCTTC. It specifies CASSLESGLGYGYTF.

The genes are TRBV28 and TRBJ2-7; 11 bases align to TRBD1. V trimming: 5 bases; J trimming: 5 bases; junction bases outside the gene matches: 8. The CDR3 is made up of 15 amino acids. CDR1 is MDHEN and CDR2 is SYDVKM in the germline V gene. The CDR3 loop is CASSAPGQGVHEQYF. CDR3 coding DNA: TGTGCCAGCAGTGCTCCGGGACAGGGGGTCCACGAGCAGTACTTC. The full variable domain, rest sourced from reference TRBV28 and TRBJ2-7, is DVKVTQSSRYLVKRTGEKVFLECVQDMDHENMFWYRQDPGLGLRLIYFSYDVKMKEKGDIPEGYSVSREKKERFSLILESASTNQTSMYLCASSAPGQGVHEQYFGPGTRLTVT.

The J gene is TRBJ1-2, the V gene TRBV6-4, with D perhaps TRBD1 (6 bases). CDR1 MRHNA and CDR2 SNTAGT come from the germline V gene. The CDR3 is made up of 14 amino acids. Deletions cut 6 bases from V and 4 bases from J, with 15 bases between. The CDR3 DNA sequence: TGTGCCAGCAGCCAAACGGGACAAGGCTATGGCTACACCTTC. Amino acids: CASSQTGQGYGYTF.

The chain combines TRBV13 with TRBJ2-1; 7 nucleotides match TRBD2. The V and J ends lost 5 bases and 5 bases, in that order; junction bases with no gene match: 6. Germline lookup yields CDR1 PRHDT and CDR2 FYEKMQ (reference sequence). This CDR3 is built from 14 residues. CDR3 in amino acids: CASSPRLANNEQFF. CDR3 sequence (DNA): TGTGCCAGCAGCCCCAGACTAGCCAACAATGAGCAGTTCTTC.

In its sample, this clone was seen once. The chain combines TRBV6-5 with TRBJ1-1, with 7 bases matching TRBD1. Germline V gene sequence: CDR1 MNHEY, CDR2 SVGAGI. The V and J ends lost 0 bases and 3 bases, in that order; junction bases with no gene match: 7. This CDR3 is built from 16 residues. CDR3 DNA sequence: TGTGCCAGCAGTTACTCCCGGGACAGCAGTTACACTGAAGCTTTCTTT. This translates into CASSYSRDSSYTEAFF.

The table lists this clone with a few counts. The chain joins TRBV5-5 to TRBJ2-7, with 7 bases aligning to TRBD1. The CDR3 loop spans 15 amino acids. Germline CDR1 SGHKS, CDR2 YYEKEE (reference sequence). Unmatched junction bases numbered 6, after V lost 2 bases and J lost 1 base. DNA for the CDR3: TGTGCCAGCAGCTTTTTGACAGGGTATTCCTACGAGCAGTACTTC. Amino acids: CASSFLTGYSYEQYF.

This rearrangement joins TRBV28 to TRBJ1-2; the D gene is possibly TRBD1 (6 bases). In germline, CDR1 is MDHEN, CDR2 SYDVKM. The CDR3 consists of 14 residues. The V gene lost 6 bases and the J gene lost 2 bases, with 13 bases spanning the gap. CDR3 protein: CASRRSTGNYGYTF. CDR3 nucleotide sequence: TGTGCCAGCAGGCGATCAACAGGGAACTATGGCTACACCTTC.

This clone was counted only a few times. The chain carries TRBV4-3 and TRBJ2-7; TRBD1 matches 9 bases. The CDR3 sequence is 15 residues long. The germline V gene has CDR1 LGHNA and CDR2 YSLEER. J lost 1 base, V lost 4 bases, and 5 bases had no gene match. CDR3 DNA: TGCGCCAGCAGCCCCAGACAGGGGGTGTCCTACGAGCAGTACTTC. Translating it yields CASSPRQGVSYEQYF.

Only a few counts were recorded for this clone. The chain combines TRBV28 with TRBJ1-2; D is uncertain. CDR3 length: 13 amino acids. CDR1 is MDHEN and CDR2 is SYDVKM in the germline V gene. Trimming removed 1 base at V and 4 bases at J, with 7 bases between. The CDR3 DNA reads as TGTGCCAGCAGTTTATCCGGCGGCTATGGCTACACCTTC. This codes for CASSLSGGYGYTF.

The J gene is TRBJ2-3, the V gene TRBV7-9; 8 bases match TRBD2. Trimming took 7 bases from V and 3 from J; bases not matched to a gene: 3. Germline assignment: CDR1 SEHNR and CDR2 FQNEAQ (reference sequence). The CDR3 runs 13 residues. The CDR3 nucleotides are TGTGCCAGCACGGGGGGGAGGACAGATACGCAGTATTTT. Its protein is CASTGGRTDTQYF.